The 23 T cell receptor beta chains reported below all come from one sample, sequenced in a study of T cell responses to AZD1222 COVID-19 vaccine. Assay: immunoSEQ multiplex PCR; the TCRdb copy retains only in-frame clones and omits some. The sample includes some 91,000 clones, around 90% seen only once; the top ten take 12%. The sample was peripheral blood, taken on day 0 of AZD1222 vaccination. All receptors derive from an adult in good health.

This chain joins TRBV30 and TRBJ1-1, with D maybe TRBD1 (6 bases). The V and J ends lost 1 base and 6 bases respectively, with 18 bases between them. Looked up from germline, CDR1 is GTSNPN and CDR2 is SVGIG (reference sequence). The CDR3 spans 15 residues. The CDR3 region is CAWSALGGDLAEAFF. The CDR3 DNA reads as TGTGCCTGGAGTGCACTGGGGGGCGATTTGGCTGAAGCTTTCTTT. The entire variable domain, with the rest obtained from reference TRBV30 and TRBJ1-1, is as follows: SQTIHQWPATLVQPVGSPLSLECTVEGTSNPNLYWYRQAAGRGLQLLFYSVGIGQISSEVPQNLSASRPQDRQFILSSKKLLLSDSGFYLCAWSALGGDLAEAFFGQGTRLTVV.

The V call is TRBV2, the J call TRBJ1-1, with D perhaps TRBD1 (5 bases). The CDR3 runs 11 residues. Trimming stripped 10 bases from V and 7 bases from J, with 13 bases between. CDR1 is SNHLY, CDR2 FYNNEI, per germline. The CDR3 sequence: CAIGGEGEAFF. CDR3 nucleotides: TGTGCCATCGGAGGGGAAGGTGAAGCTTTCTTT.

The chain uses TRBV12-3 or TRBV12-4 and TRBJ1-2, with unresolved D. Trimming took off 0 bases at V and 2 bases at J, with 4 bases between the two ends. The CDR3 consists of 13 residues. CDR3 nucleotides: TGTGCCAGCAGTTTAGCACCCAACTATGGCTACACCTTC. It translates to CASSLAPNYGYTF.

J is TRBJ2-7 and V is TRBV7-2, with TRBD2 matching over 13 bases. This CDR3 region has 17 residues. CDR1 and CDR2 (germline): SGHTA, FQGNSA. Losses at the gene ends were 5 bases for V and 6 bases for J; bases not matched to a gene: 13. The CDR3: CASSQIPGLAGPREQYF. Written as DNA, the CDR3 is TGTGCCAGCAGCCAAATCCCGGGACTAGCGGGACCTCGCGAGCAGTACTTC.

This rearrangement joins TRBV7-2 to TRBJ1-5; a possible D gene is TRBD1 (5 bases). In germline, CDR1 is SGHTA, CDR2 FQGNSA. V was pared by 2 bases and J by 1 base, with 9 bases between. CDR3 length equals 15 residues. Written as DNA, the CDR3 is TGTGCCAGCAGCTTAACAGGAATGAGCAATCAGCCCCAGCATTTT. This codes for CASSLTGMSNQPQHF.

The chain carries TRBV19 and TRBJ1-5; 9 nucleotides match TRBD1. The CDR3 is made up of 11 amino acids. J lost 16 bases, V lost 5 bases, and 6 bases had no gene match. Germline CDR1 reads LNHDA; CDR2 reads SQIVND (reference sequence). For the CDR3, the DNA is TGTGCCAGTAGTTCCTGGACAGGGGTCCATTTT. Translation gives CASSSWTGVHF.

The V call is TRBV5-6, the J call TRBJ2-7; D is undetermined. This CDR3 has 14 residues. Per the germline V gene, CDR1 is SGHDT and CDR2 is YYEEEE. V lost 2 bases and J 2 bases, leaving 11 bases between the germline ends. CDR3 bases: TGTGCCAGCAGCTTCTCCGGGCCTACCTACGAGCAGTACTTC. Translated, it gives CASSFSGPTYEQYF.

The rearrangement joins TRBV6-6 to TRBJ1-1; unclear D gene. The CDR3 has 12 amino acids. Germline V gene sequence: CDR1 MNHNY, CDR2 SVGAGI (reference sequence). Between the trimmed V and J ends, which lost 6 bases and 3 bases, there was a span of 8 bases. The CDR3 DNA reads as TGTGCCAGCAGCCTCATTTACACTGAAGCTTTCTTT. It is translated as CASSLIYTEAFF.

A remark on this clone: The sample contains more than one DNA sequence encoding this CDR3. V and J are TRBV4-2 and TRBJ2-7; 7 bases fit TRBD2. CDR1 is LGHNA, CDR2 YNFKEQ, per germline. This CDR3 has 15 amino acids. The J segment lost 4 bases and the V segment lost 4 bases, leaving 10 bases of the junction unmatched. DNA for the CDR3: TGTGCCAGCAGCCGATTACGGGAGGTAGTATACGAGCAGTACTTC. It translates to CASSRLREVVYEQYF.

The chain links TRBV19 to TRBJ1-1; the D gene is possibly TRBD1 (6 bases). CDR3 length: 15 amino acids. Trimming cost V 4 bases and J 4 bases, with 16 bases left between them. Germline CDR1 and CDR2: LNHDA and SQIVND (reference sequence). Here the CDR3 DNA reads TGTGCCAGTAGTACCCAACAGGGCGCAGGCACTGAAGCTTTCTTT. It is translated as CASSTQQGAGTEAFF.

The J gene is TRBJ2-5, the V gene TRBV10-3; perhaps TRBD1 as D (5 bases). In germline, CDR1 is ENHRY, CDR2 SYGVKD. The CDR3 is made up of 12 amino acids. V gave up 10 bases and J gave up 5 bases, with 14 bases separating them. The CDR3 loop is CATREPEETQYF. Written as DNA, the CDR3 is TGTGCCACCAGGGAACCAGAGGAGACCCAGTACTTC.

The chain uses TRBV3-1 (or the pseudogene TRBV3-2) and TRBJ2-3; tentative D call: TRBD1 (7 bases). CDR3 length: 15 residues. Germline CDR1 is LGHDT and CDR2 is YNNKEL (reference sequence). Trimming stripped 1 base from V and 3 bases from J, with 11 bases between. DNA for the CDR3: TGTGCCAGCAGCCAAGTACAGGGGAGGACAGATACGCAGTATTTT. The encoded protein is CASSQVQGRTDTQYF.

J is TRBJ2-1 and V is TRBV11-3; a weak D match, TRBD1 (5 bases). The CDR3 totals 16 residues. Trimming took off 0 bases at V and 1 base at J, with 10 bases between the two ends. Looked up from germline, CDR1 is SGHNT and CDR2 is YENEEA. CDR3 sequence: CASSLDATGSYNEQFF. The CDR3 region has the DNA TGTGCCAGCAGCTTAGATGCAACAGGATCCTACAATGAGCAGTTCTTC. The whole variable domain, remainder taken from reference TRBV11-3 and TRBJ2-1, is EAGVVQSPRYKIIEKKQPVAFWCNPISGHNTLYWYLQNLGQGPELLIRYENEEAVDDSQLPKDRFSAERLKGVDSTLKIQPAELGDSAVYLCASSLDATGSYNEQFFGPGTRLTVL.

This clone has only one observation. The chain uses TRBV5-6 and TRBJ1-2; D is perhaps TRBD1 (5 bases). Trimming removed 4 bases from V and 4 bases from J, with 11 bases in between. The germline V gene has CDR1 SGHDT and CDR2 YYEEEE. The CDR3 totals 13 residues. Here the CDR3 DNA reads TGTGCCAGCAGCCCCCAGGGTTCCTATGGCTACACCTTC. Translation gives CASSPQGSYGYTF.

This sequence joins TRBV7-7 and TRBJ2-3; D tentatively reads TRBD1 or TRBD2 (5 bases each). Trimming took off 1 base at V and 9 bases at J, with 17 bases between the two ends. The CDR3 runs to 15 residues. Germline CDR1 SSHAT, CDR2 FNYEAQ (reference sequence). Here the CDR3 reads CASSLGAGTRDTQYF. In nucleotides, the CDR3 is TGTGCCAGCAGCTTAGGGGCGGGTACACGGGACACGCAGTATTTT.

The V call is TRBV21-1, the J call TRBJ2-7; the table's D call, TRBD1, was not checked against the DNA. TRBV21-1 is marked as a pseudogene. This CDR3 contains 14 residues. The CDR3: CASSKVGQTYEQYF. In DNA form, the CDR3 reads TGTGCCAGCAGCAAAGTTGGGCAGACCTACGAGCAGTACTTC.

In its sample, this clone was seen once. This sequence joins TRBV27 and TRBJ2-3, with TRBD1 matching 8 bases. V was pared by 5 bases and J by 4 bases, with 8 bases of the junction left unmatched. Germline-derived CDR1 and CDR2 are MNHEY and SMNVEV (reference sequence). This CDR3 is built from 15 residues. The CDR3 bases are TGTGCCAGCAGTCCCCGGACAGGGTATCCAGATACGCAGTATTTT. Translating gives CASSPRTGYPDTQYF.

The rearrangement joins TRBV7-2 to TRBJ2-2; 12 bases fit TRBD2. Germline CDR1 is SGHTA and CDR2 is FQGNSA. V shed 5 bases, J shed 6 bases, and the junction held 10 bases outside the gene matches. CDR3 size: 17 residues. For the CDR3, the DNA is TGTGCCAGCAGCGCATCACCGGGACTAGCGGGCTCCGGGGAGCTGTTTTTT. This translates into CASSASPGLAGSGELFF.

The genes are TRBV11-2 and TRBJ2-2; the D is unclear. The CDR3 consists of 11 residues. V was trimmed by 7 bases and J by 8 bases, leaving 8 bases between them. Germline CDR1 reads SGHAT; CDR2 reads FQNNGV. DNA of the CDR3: TGTGCCAGCAACAACATAGGGGAGCTGTTTTTT. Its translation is CASNNIGELFF. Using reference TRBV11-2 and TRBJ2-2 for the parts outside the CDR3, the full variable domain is EAGVAQSPRYKIIEKRQSVAFWCNPISGHATLYWYQQILGQGPKLLIQFQNNGVVDDSQLPKDRFSAERLKGVDSTLKIQPAKLEDSAVYLCASNNIGELFFGEGSRLTVL.

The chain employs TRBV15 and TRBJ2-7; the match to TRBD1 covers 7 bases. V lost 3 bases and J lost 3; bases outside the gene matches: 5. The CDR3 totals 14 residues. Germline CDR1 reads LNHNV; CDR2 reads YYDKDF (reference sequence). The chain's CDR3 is CATSREDRYYEQYF. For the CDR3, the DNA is TGTGCCACCAGCAGGGAGGACAGGTACTACGAGCAGTACTTC.

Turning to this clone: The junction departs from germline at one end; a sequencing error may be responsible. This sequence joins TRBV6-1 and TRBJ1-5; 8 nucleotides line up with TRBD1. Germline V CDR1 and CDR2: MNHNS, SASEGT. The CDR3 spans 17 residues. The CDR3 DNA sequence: TGTGCCAGCAGAGAAGACAGGGGAGATGCCGGCAATCAGCCCCAGCATTTT. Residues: CASREDRGDAGNQPQHF.

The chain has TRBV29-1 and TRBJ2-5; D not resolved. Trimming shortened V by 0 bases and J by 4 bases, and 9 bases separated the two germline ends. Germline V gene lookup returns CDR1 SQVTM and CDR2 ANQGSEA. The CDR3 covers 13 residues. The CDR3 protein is CSVEEGQRETQYF. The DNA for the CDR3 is TGCAGCGTTGAAGAGGGCCAGCGAGAGACCCAGTACTTC. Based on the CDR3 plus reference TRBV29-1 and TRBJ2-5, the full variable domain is SAVISQKPSRDICQRGTSLTIQCQVDSQVTMMFWYRQQPGQSLTLIATANQGSEATYESGFVIDKFPISRPNLTFSTLTVSNMSPEDSSIYLCSVEEGQRETQYFGPGTRLLVL.

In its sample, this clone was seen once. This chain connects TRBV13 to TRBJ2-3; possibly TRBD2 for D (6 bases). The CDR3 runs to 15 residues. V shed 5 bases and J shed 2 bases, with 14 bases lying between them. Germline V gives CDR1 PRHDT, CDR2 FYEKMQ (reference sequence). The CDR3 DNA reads TGTGCCAGCAGCCTTTCGGGAGCTGACACAGATACGCAGTATTTT. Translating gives CASSLSGADTDTQYF. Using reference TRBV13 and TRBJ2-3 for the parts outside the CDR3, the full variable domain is AAGVIQSPRHLIKEKRETATLKCYPIPRHDTVYWYQQGPGQDPQFLISFYEKMQSDKGSIPDRFSAQQFSDYHSELNMSSLELGDSALYFCASSLSGADTDTQYFGPGTRLTVL.